These 20 T cell receptor beta chains were all obtained from the same sample, sequenced in a study of cytomegalovirus exposure and HLA in healthy donors. This table comes from immunoSEQ multiplex PCR, and its TCRdb copy is limited to in-frame clones, with some not included. The sample includes nearly 110,000 clones, about 87% of them seen just once. The material sequenced was PBMCs. These receptors were obtained from a woman under 30 in good health and CMV-seropositive.

This chain joins TRBV16 and TRBJ1-1; D remains unclear. The CDR3 totals 15 residues. CDR1 KGHSY and CDR2 FQNENV come from the germline V gene. V gave up 0 bases and J gave up 1 base, with 9 bases separating them. The CDR3 reads CASSQSGRGNTEAFF. In nucleotides, the CDR3 is TGTGCCAGCAGCCAATCCGGGCGGGGGAACACTGAAGCTTTCTTT.

The chain combines TRBV4-1 with TRBJ2-5; TRBD2 matches 9 bases. Trimming cost V 4 bases and J 1 base; bases outside gene matches: 7. The CDR3 has 16 amino acids. Germline V gene sequence: CDR1 MGHRA, CDR2 YSYEKL. CDR3 protein: CASSRMAGGPQETQYF. In nucleotides, the CDR3 is TGCGCCAGCAGCCGAATGGCGGGGGGGCCCCAAGAGACCCAGTACTTC.

This chain joins TRBV21-1 and TRBJ2-7; the tabulated D call, TRBD1, remains unverified against the DNA. TRBV21-1 has pseudogene status. CDR3 length: 13 residues. DNA of the CDR3: TGTGCCAACTCCTCCGCGACAGGGGACGAGCAGTACTTC. Amino acids: CANSSATGDEQYF.

V and J are TRBV6-6 and TRBJ2-7, with D perhaps matching TRBD2 (6 bases). This CDR3 region has 15 residues. Trimming shortened V by 7 bases and J by 4 bases, and 20 bases separated the two germline ends. Germline V CDR1 and CDR2: MNHNY, SVGAGI (reference sequence). CDR3 in DNA: TGTGCCAGCACGATCAGAAGGGACTGGGCTTACGAGCAGTACTTC. Amino acids: CASTIRRDWAYEQYF.

The chain uses TRBV4-3 and TRBJ1-2; no firm D call. Germline V gives CDR1 LGHNA, CDR2 YSLEER. V lost 0 bases, J lost 4 bases, and 12 bases lay in between. This CDR3 comprises 15 residues. The CDR3 loop reads CASSQDQQPLYGYTF. The CDR3 DNA reads TGCGCCAGCAGCCAAGATCAACAGCCCCTCTATGGCTACACCTTC.

The J gene is TRBJ2-3, the V gene TRBV7-2, with 10 positions matching TRBD2. Germline trimming cut 4 bases from V and 4 bases from J; bases unmatched to any gene: 8. The CDR3 length is 16 residues. Germline V gene data show CDR1 as SGHTA and CDR2 as FQGNSA. The CDR3 loop reads CASSSDSGGPPDTQYF. The CDR3 DNA follows: TGTGCCAGCAGCTCCGATAGCGGGGGGCCCCCAGATACGCAGTATTTT.

This sequence joins TRBV6-5 and TRBJ1-3; D ambiguous. The CDR3 covers 14 residues. Germline CDR1 MNHEY, CDR2 SVGAGI. V lost 6 bases to trimming and J lost 2 bases, with 11 bases between them. The CDR3 DNA reads TGTGCCAGCAGCCTGACTGGTCCTGGAAACACCATATATTTT. Translated: CASSLTGPGNTIYF.

The V call is TRBV7-9, the J call TRBJ2-1, with TRBD2 identical over 7 bases. Trimming took 2 bases from V and 7 from J; bases not matched to a gene: 11. The CDR3 has 16 amino acids. Germline CDR1 is SEHNR and CDR2 is FQNEAQ (reference sequence). Here the CDR3 reads CASSLNSWEGSNEQFF. In DNA, the CDR3 is TGTGCCAGCAGCTTAAATTCCTGGGAGGGTTCAAATGAGCAGTTCTTC. The whole variable domain, remainder taken from reference TRBV7-9 and TRBJ2-1, is DTGVSQNPRHKITKRGQNVTFRCDPISEHNRLYWYRQTLGQGPEFLTYFQNEAQLEKSRLLSDRFSAERPKGSFSTLEIQRTEQGDSAMYLCASSLNSWEGSNEQFFGPGTRLTVL.

The genes are TRBV7-9 and TRBJ2-3; 12 bases align to TRBD2. Trimming cost V 5 bases and J 4 bases; bases outside gene matches: 4. Germline assignment: CDR1 SEHNR and CDR2 FQNEAQ (reference sequence). The CDR3 has 15 amino acids. CDR3 DNA: TGTGCCAGCAGCCTTCTAGCGGGGGGGGCAGATACGCAGTATTTT. Translated, it gives CASSLLAGGADTQYF.

This clone was recorded once. The CDR3 spells CASSFDQDYGYTF. The CDR3 bases are TGTGCCAGCAGTTTCGACCAGGACTATGGCTACACCTTC. The chain joins TRBV28 to TRBJ1-2; D uncertain. The CDR3 sequence is 13 residues long. The germline V and J ends were trimmed by 3 bases and 3 bases, with 8 bases remaining between them. Germline V gene data show CDR1 as MDHEN and CDR2 as SYDVKM.

This clone has only a few counts. The chain uses TRBV11-2 and TRBJ1-6; D is uncertain. Germline V gene data show CDR1 as SGHAT and CDR2 as FQNNGV. Trimming pared 6 bases from V and 8 bases from J, leaving 8 bases between. This CDR3 has 12 amino acids. The DNA for the CDR3 is TGTGCCAGCAGGCGGGTGGATTCACCCCTCCACTTT. It codes for CASRRVDSPLHF.

This clone came up a few times. This chain connects TRBV18 to TRBJ2-3; weak D call: TRBD2 (6 bases). The CDR3 has 17 amino acids. Trimming removed 2 bases at V and 3 bases at J, with 18 bases between. Germline V gives CDR1 KGHSH, CDR2 LQKENI. The CDR3 DNA reads as TGTGCCAGCTCACCATCTTTCGGGGGTTTGAGGACAGATACGCAGTATTTT. Protein sequence: CASSPSFGGLRTDTQYF. The complete variable domain, with remaining parts taken from reference TRBV18 and TRBJ2-3, reads NAGVMQNPRHLVRRRGQEARLRCSPMKGHSHVYWYRQLPEEGLKFMVYLQKENIIDESGMPKERFSAEFPKEGPSILRIQQVVRGDSAAYFCASSPSFGGLRTDTQYFGPGTRLTVL.

V usage is TRBV11-2 and J usage is TRBJ2-7; a weak D match, TRBD2 (6 bases). Germline V gene data show CDR1 as SGHAT and CDR2 as FQNNGV. This CDR3 is 15 amino acids long. Trimming removed 3 bases from V and 3 bases from J, with 15 bases in between. In DNA, the CDR3 is TGTGCCAGCAGCTTCCTCGACCGAGCGGGCTACGAGCAGTACGTC. Protein: CASSFLDRAGYEQYV.

The rearrangement uses TRBV7-8 and TRBJ2-1; 9 nucleotides align to TRBD1. Germline V lookup: CDR1 SGHVS, CDR2 FQNEAQ. V was pared by 5 bases and J by 6 bases, with 8 bases of the junction left unmatched. The CDR3 covers 15 residues. CDR3 DNA sequence: TGTGCCAGCAGCGCTGGGGGGACAGGGCGCAATGAGCAGTTCTTC. This translates into CASSAGGTGRNEQFF.

The chain recombines TRBV12-1 with TRBJ1-6; TRBD1, the table's D call, lacks a check against the DNA. TRBV12-1 is noted as a pseudogene. The CDR3 covers 14 residues. CDR3 amino acids: CASSTRQYNSPLHF. CDR3 DNA: TGTGCCAGCAGCACTCGACAGTATAATTCACCCCTCCACTTT.

The V call is TRBV7-2, the J call TRBJ2-5; 9 bases line up with TRBD1. The germline gives CDR1 SGHTA, CDR2 FQGNSA. The V segment lost 5 bases and the J segment 4 bases; nucleotides outside the gene matches: 5. The CDR3 is 14 amino acids. CDR3 DNA: TGTGCCAGCAGCGGGACAGGGATGGGAGAGACCCAGTACTTC. Its translation: CASSGTGMGETQYF.

The rearrangement joins TRBV7-2 to TRBJ2-1, with D unclear. The CDR3 is 13 amino acids. Germline CDR1 SGHTA, CDR2 FQGNSA. The V end was cut by 3 bases, the J end by 5 bases, with 8 bases between. The CDR3 loop reads CASSLRSHNEQFF. In DNA, the CDR3 is TGTGCCAGCAGCTTGCGGTCCCACAATGAGCAGTTCTTC.

V is TRBV7-2 and J is TRBJ1-2; D is possibly TRBD1 (6 bases). With 2 bases removed from V and 0 bases from J, the gap between germline ends came to 10 bases. Per the germline V gene, CDR1 is SGHTA and CDR2 is FQGNSA. The CDR3 covers 15 residues. In DNA form, the CDR3 reads TGTGCCAGCAGCTTAATCAGGGGCCCTAACTATGGCTACACCTTC. Translation gives CASSLIRGPNYGYTF.

V usage is TRBV25-1 and J usage is TRBJ2-6; TRBD2 might be the D (7 bases). Germline V gene data show CDR1 as MGHDK and CDR2 as SYGVNS. This CDR3 has 18 residues. V gave up 8 bases and J gave up 0 bases, with 20 bases separating them. CDR3 nucleotides: TGTGCCAGCCCACGGAGGGGGGGGCCCCTCTCTGGGGCCAACGTCCTGACTTTC. Protein sequence: CASPRRGGPLSGANVLTF.

This clone was seen once. V usage is TRBV7-2 and J usage is TRBJ2-1, with a possible D match to TRBD1 (6 bases). CDR3 size: 15 residues. Germline lookup yields CDR1 SGHTA and CDR2 FQGNSA. V lost 1 base and J 2 bases, leaving 9 bases between the germline ends. The CDR3 sequence is CASSLDRATYNEQFF. CDR3 coding DNA: TGTGCCAGCAGCTTAGACAGGGCTACCTACAATGAGCAGTTCTTC.